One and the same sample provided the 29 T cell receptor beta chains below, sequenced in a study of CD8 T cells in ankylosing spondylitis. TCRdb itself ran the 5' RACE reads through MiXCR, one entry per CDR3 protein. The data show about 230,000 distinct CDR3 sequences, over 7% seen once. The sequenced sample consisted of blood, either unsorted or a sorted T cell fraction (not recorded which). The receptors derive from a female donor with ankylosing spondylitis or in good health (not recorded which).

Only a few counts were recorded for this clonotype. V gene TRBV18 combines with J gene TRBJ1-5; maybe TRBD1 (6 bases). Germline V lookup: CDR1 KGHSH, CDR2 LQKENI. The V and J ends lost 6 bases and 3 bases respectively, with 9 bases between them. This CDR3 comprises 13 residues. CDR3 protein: CASSQGTNQPQHF. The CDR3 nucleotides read TGTGCCAGCTCCCAGGGGACCAATCAGCCCCAGCATTTT.

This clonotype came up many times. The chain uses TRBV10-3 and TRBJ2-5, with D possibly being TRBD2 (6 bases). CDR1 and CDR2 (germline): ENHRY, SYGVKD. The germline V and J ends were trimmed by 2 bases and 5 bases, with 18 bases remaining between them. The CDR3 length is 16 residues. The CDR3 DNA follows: TGTGCCATCAGTGAGCCGGGGGACCCCCGCAGGGAGACCCAGTACTTC. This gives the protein CAISEPGDPRRETQYF.

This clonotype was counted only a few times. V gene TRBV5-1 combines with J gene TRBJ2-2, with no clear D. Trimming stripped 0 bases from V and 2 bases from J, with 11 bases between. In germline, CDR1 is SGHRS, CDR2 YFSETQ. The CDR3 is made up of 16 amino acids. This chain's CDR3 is CASSLEVSPNTGELFF. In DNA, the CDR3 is TGCGCCAGCAGCTTGGAGGTGTCGCCAAACACCGGGGAGCTGTTTTTT.

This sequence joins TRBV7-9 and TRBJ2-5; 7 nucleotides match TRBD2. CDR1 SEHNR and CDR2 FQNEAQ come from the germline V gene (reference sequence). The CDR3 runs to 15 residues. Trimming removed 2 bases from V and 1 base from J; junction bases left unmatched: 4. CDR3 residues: CASSLRSGGQETQYF. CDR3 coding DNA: TGTGCCAGCAGCTTAAGGTCGGGGGGCCAAGAGACCCAGTACTTC. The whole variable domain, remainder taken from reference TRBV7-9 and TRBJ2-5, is DTGVSQNPRHKITKRGQNVTFRCDPISEHNRLYWYRQTLGQGPEFLTYFQNEAQLEKSRLLSDRFSAERPKGSFSTLEIQRTEQGDSAMYLCASSLRSGGQETQYFGPGTRLLVL.

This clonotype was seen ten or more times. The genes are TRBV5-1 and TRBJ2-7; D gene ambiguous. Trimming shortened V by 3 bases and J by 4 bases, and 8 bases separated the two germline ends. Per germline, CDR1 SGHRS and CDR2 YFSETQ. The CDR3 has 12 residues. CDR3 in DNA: TGCGCCAGCAGCTCCGAGATATACGAGCAGTACTTC. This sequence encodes CASSSEIYEQYF.

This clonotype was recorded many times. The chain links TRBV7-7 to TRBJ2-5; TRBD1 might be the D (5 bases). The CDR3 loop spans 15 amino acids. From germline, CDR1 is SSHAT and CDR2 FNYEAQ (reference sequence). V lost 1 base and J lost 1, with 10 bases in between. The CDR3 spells CASSLGVQGQETQYF. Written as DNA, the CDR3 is TGTGCCAGCAGCTTAGGTGTCCAGGGCCAAGAGACCCAGTACTTC. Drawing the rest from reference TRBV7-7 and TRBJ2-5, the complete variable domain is GAGVSQSPRYKVTKRGQDVTLRCDPISSHATLYWYQQALGQGPEFLTYFNYEAQPDKSGLPSDRFSAERPEGSISTLTIQRTEQRDSAMYRCASSLGVQGQETQYFGPGTRLLVL.

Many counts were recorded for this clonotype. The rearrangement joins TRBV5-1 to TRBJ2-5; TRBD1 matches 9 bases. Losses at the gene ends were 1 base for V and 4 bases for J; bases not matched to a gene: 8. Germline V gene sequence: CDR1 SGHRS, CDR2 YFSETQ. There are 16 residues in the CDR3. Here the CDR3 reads CASSLISGTGSETQYF. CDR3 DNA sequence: TGCGCCAGCAGCTTGATATCCGGGACAGGGTCAGAGACCCAGTACTTC.

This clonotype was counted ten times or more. In nucleotides, the CDR3 is TGTGCCAGCAGCTTAGAGTACGGGGGCGCAGATACGCAGTATTTT. This encodes CASSLEYGGADTQYF. The chain combines TRBV7-2 with TRBJ2-3; the D call may be TRBD1 or TRBD2 (6 bases each). In germline, CDR1 is SGHTA, CDR2 FQGNSA. The CDR3 sequence is 15 residues long. V was cut by 1 base and J by 4 bases, with 12 bases left in between.

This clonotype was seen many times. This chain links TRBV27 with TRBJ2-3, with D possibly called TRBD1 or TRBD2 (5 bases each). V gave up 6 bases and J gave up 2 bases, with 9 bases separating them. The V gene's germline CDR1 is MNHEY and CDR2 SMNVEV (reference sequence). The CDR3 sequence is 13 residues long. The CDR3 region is CASRGTFTDTQYF. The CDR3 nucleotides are TGTGCCAGCAGAGGGACCTTCACAGATACGCAGTATTTT.

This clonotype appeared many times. Here the CDR3 reads CASSGREWDFQQYF. The CDR3 nucleotides read TGTGCCAGCAGCGGACGGGAGTGGGATTTTCAGCAGTACTTC. The chain employs TRBV9 and TRBJ2-7, with D possibly being TRBD2 (6 bases). This CDR3 region has 14 residues. CDR1 and CDR2 (germline): SGDLS, YYNGEE. Trimming pared 3 bases from V and 8 bases from J, leaving 18 bases between.

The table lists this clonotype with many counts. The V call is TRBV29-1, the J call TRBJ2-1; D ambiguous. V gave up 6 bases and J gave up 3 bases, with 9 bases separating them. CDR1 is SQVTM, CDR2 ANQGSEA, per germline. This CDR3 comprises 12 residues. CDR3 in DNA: TGCAGCGTAGCTGACGGCTACAATGAGCAGTTCTTC. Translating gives CSVADGYNEQFF.

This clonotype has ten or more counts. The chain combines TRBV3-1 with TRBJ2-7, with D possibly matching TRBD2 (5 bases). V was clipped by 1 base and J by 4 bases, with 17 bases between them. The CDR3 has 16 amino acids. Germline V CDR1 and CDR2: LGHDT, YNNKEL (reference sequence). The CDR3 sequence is CASSQGDGGGAYEQYF. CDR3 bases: TGTGCCAGCAGCCAAGGAGATGGCGGAGGAGCTTACGAGCAGTACTTC.

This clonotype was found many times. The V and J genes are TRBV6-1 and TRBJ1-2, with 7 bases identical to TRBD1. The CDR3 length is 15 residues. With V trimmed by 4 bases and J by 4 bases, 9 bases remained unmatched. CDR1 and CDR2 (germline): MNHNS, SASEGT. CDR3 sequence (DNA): TGTGCCAGCAGTGCAGGGGGGGGATTGCGCTATGGCTACACCTTC. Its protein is CASSAGGGLRYGYTF.

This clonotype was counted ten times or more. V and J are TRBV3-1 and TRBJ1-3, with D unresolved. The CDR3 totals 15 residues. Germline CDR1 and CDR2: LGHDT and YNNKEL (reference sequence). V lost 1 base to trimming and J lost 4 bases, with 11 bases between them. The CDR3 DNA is TGTGCCAGCAGCCAAGGGGCCGGGCTGGGAAACACCATATATTTT. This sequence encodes CASSQGAGLGNTIYF. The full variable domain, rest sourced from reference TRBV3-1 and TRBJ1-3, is DTAVSQTPKYLVTQMGNDKSIKCEQNLGHDTMYWYKQDSKKFLKIMFSYNNKELIINETVPNRFSPKSPDKAHLNLHINSLELGDSAVYFCASSQGAGLGNTIYFGEGSWLTVV.

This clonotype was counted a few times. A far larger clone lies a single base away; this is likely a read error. In DNA form, the CDR3 reads TGTGCCAGCAGCTTAGATCGGGGAGAGGCCCAGTACTTC. It specifies CASSLDRGEAQYF. The gene calls are TRBV7-7 and TRBJ2-5, with TRBD2 as a possible D gene (5 bases). Germline CDR1 is SSHAT and CDR2 is FNYEAQ (reference sequence). This CDR3 region has 13 residues.

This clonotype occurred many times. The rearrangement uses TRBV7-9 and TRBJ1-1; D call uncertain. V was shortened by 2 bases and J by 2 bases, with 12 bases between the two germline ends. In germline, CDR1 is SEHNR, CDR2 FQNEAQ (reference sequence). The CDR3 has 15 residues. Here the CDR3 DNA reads TGTGCCAGCAGCTTATCTGCGGGGATTAACACTGAAGCTTTCTTT. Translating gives CASSLSAGINTEAFF.

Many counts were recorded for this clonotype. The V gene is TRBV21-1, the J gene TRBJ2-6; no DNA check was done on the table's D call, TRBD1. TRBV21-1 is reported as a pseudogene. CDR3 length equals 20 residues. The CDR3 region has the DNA TGTGCCAGCAGCACACGAGTCGGGGACAGGGCATTCTCTGGGGCCAACGTCCTGACTTTC. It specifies CASSTRVGDRAFSGANVLTF.

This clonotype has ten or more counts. The CDR3 DNA is TGTGCCAGCAGTTACGACACTCAGAGCTCCTATAATTCACCCCTCCACTTT. It is translated as CASSYDTQSSYNSPLHF. J is TRBJ1-6 and V is TRBV6-5; D unclear. The CDR3 contains 17 residues. From germline, CDR1 is MNHEY and CDR2 SVGAGI. The V and J ends lost 2 bases and 0 bases respectively, with 11 bases between them.

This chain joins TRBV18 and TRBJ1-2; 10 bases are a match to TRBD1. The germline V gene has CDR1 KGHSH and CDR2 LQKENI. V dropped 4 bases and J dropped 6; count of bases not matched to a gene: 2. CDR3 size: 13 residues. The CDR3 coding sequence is TGTGCCAGCTCACGACAGGGGGCTGATGGCTACACCTTC. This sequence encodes CASSRQGADGYTF.

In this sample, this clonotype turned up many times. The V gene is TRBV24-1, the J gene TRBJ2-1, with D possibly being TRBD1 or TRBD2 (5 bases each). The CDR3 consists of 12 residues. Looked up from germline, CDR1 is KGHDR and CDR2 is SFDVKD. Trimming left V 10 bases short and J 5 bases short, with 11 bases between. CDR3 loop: CATGEFNNEQFF. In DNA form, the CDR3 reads TGTGCCACGGGGGAGTTTAACAATGAGCAGTTCTTC.

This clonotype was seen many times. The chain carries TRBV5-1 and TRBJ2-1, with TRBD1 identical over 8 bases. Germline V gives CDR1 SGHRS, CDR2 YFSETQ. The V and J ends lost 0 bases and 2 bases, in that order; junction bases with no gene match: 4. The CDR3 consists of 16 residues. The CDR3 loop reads CASSLGRDRPYNEQFF. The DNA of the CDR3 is TGCGCCAGCAGCTTGGGGCGGGACAGGCCCTACAATGAGCAGTTCTTC. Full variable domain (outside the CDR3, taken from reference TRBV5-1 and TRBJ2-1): KAGVTQTPRYLIKTRGQQVTLSCSPISGHRSVSWYQQTPGQGLQFLFEYFSETQRNKGNFPGRFSGRQFSNSRSEMNVSTLELGDSALYLCASSLGRDRPYNEQFFGPGTRLTVL.

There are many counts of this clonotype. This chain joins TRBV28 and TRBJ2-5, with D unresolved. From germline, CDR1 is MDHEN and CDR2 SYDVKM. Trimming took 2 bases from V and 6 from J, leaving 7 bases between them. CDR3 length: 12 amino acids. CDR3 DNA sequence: TGTGCCAGCAGTTTAAACGGCCAGACCCAGTACTTC. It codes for CASSLNGQTQYF.

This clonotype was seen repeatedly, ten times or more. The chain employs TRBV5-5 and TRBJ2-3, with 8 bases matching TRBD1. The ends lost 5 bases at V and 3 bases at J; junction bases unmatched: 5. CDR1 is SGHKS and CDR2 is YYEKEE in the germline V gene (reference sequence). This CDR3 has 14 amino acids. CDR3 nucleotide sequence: TGTGCCAGCAGAACAGGGGGATGGACAGATACGCAGTATTTT. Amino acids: CASRTGGWTDTQYF.

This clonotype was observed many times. The CDR3 reads CASSQDRDHRNTIYF. In nucleotides, the CDR3 is TGTGCCAGCAGCCAAGATAGAGACCACCGAAACACCATATATTTT. The chain couples TRBV4-2 to TRBJ1-3; D is ambiguous. This CDR3 is 15 amino acids long. Germline V lookup: CDR1 LGHNA, CDR2 YNFKEQ. V gave up 0 bases and J gave up 5 bases, with 11 bases separating them.

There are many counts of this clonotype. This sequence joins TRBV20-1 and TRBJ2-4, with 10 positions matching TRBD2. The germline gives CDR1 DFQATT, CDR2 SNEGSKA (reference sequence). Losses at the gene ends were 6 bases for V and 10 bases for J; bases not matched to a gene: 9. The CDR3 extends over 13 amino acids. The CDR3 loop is CSAPLAGDRIQYF. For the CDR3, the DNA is TGCAGTGCCCCGCTAGCGGGAGACCGAATTCAGTACTTC.

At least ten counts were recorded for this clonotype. This CDR3 is CASSPPGVYEQYF. The CDR3 nucleotides are TGTGCCAGCTCACCACCAGGGGTCTACGAGCAGTACTTC. This rearrangement joins TRBV18 to TRBJ2-7, with D possibly TRBD1 on 5 matching bases. V shed 0 bases and J shed 3 bases, with 6 bases lying between them. CDR1 is KGHSH and CDR2 is LQKENI in the germline V gene. The CDR3 is made up of 13 amino acids.

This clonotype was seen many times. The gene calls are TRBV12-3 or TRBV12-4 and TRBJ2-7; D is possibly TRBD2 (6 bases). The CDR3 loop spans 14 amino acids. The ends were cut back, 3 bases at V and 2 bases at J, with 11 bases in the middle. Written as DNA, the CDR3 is TGTGCCAGCAGTTTTCACGGGGGAACCTACGAGCAGTACTTC. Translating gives CASSFHGGTYEQYF.

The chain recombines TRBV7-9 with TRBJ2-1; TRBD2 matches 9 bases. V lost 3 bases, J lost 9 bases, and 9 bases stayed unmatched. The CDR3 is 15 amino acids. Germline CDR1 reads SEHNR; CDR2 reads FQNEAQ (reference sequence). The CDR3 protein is CASSFSSGRVFEQFF. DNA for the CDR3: TGTGCCAGCAGCTTCAGTAGCGGGAGAGTATTTGAGCAGTTCTTC.

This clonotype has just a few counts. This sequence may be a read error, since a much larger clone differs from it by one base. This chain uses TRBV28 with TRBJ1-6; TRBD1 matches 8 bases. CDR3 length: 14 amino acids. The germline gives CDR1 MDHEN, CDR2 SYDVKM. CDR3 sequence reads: CAGSKDRENSPLHF. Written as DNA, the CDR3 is TGTGCCGGCAGTAAGGACAGGGAAAATTCACCCCTCCACTTT.